These 22 T cell receptor beta chains were sequenced from one sample in a study of post-analysis software for immune sequencing data. Study-level findings and limits: Compared with controls, patients had more of 4 or 5 TRBV segments, including TRBV5-6, TRBV5-1 and TRBV20-1.

TCR beta libraries were prepared from cDNA with unique molecular identifiers. MiXCR was run by TCRdb on the PCR reads, yielding one entry per CDR3 protein. The table lists around 400,000 distinct CDR3 sequences, roughly 35% of them singletons. These receptors' targets are unknown. The sequenced sample was blood. These receptors were obtained from a girl between 10 and 17 years old with multiple sclerosis.

A few counts support this clonotype. The chain employs TRBV6-2 or TRBV6-3 and TRBJ2-1; TRBD2 aligns across 9 bases. CDR1 is MNHEY, CDR2 SVGEGT, per germline. The CDR3 consists of 12 residues. The J segment lost 3 bases and the V segment lost 11 bases, leaving 2 bases of the junction unmatched. The CDR3 reads CACSGGYNEQFF. Here the CDR3 DNA reads TGTGCCTGTAGCGGGGGCTACAATGAGCAGTTCTTC.

This sequence joins TRBV20-1 and TRBJ2-2; D may match TRBD1 or TRBD2 (5 bases each). In germline, CDR1 is DFQATT, CDR2 SNEGSKA (reference sequence). The CDR3 has 14 amino acids. V shed 3 bases and J shed 5 bases, with 13 bases lying between them. The CDR3 protein is CSARWGTETGELFF. The CDR3 coding sequence is TGCAGTGCTAGGTGGGGGACCGAAACCGGGGAGCTGTTTTTT.

This clonotype showed up just a few times. The CDR3 DNA reads TGTGCCAGCAGCTCAGTCAGTAAGGGACCCTACGAGCAGTACTTC. Its translation: CASSSVSKGPYEQYF. The chain links TRBV7-9 to TRBJ2-7; D tentatively reads TRBD1 or TRBD2 (5 bases each). Trimming removed 4 bases from V and 2 bases from J, with 15 bases in between. This CDR3 comprises 15 residues. Germline CDR1 reads SEHNR; CDR2 reads FQNEAQ (reference sequence).

The CDR3, as DNA: TGTGCCAGCAGTGAAGGGACAGGGGGCTGGGATGAGCAGTTCTTC. It yields the protein CASSEGTGGWDEQFF. The gene calls are TRBV6-1 and TRBJ2-1; 11 bases agree with TRBD1. Trimming took 1 base from V and 8 from J; bases not matched to a gene: 4. CDR3 size: 15 residues. The V gene's germline CDR1 is MNHNS and CDR2 SASEGT.

The chain uses TRBV4-1 and TRBJ1-5, with D possibly being TRBD1 (5 bases). This CDR3 spans 15 amino acids. Trimming left V 5 bases short and J 2 bases short, with 13 bases between. Germline V gene lookup returns CDR1 MGHRA and CDR2 YSYEKL. CDR3 nucleotides: TGCGCCAGCAGCTCCCGGGGAGGGGGCAATCAGCCCCAGCATTTT. It codes for CASSSRGGGNQPQHF.

CDR3 residues: CASSPSPRLEAFF. The CDR3 coding sequence is TGTGCCAGCAGCCCATCTCCCCGCCTTGAAGCTTTCTTT. V usage is TRBV7-9 and J usage is TRBJ1-1; D gene ambiguous. V was clipped by 5 bases and J by 7 bases, with 14 bases between them. The CDR3 is 13 residues long. The germline CDR1 and CDR2 sequences are SEHNR and FQNEAQ (reference sequence).

V is TRBV10-3 and J is TRBJ2-1; 10 bases match TRBD1. Germline CDR1 ENHRY, CDR2 SYGVKD. V was clipped by 2 bases and J by 12 bases; unmatched bases: 7. This CDR3 region has 14 residues. The CDR3 here is CAISERKTGGGQFF. Here the CDR3 DNA reads TGTGCCATCAGTGAGCGAAAGACAGGGGGCGGGCAGTTCTTC.

CDR3 DNA: TGTGCCAGCAGCCCAGACTCCTTCTTCTGGGAGACCCAGTACTTC. Residues: CASSPDSFFWETQYF. The genes are TRBV14 and TRBJ2-5, with no clear D. Germline lookup yields CDR1 SGHDN and CDR2 FVKESK. The V gene lost 4 bases and the J gene lost 5 bases, with 17 bases spanning the gap. The CDR3 has 15 amino acids.

The rearrangement joins TRBV12-5 to TRBJ2-3; 7 nucleotides align to TRBD2. Germline V CDR1 and CDR2: LGHNT, FRNRAP. This CDR3 spans 16 amino acids. The ends lost 7 bases at V and 3 bases at J; junction bases unmatched: 13. The CDR3 DNA sequence: TGTGCTAGTGCCCTTGGTAATGGGGGGGATACAGATACGCAGTATTTT. This translates into CASALGNGGDTDTQYF.

This clonotype has a handful of counts. V is TRBV29-1 and J is TRBJ1-1; no definite D call. The CDR3 loop spans 14 amino acids. Germline CDR1 is SQVTM and CDR2 is ANQGSEA. V dropped 4 bases and J dropped 0 bases, with 12 bases sitting between them. CDR3 coding DNA: TGCAGCGTTGTTGGCATTCGCTTGAACACTGAAGCTTTCTTT. Amino acids: CSVVGIRLNTEAFF.

CDR3 sequence reads: CASSLEEVQYF. The CDR3 coding sequence is TGTGCCAGCAGCCTCGAGGAGGTTCAGTACTTC. This chain uses TRBV5-6 with TRBJ2-4, with TRBD2 as a possible D gene (5 bases). V was shortened by 4 bases and J by 11 bases, with 10 bases between the two germline ends. CDR1 and CDR2 from the germline V gene are SGHDT and YYEEEE. This CDR3 contains 11 residues.

This clonotype was counted once. CDR3 DNA sequence: TGTGCCAGCAGCTTAGCACCCAGTGGGGGGCTCGGCAATGAGCAGTTCTTC. It yields the protein CASSLAPSGGLGNEQFF. The rearrangement joins TRBV7-9 to TRBJ2-1; the D call may be TRBD1 or TRBD2 (6 bases each). Germline loops: CDR1 SEHNR, CDR2 FQNEAQ (reference sequence). The CDR3 runs 17 residues. Between the trimmed V and J ends, which lost 0 bases and 6 bases, there was a span of 18 bases.

CDR3 loop: CAISSTGTVDQPQHF. The CDR3 DNA reads TGTGCCATCAGTTCCACCGGGACAGTCGATCAGCCCCAGCATTTT. The rearrangement joins TRBV10-3 to TRBJ1-5; 7 bases align to TRBD1. V lost 5 bases to trimming and J lost 5 bases; unmatched junction nucleotides: 9. This CDR3 region has 15 residues. In germline, CDR1 is ENHRY, CDR2 SYGVKD.

This chain links TRBV5-1 with TRBJ2-1, with D perhaps TRBD2 (5 bases). There are 15 residues in the CDR3. Trimming shortened V by 0 bases and J by 6 bases, and 13 bases separated the two germline ends. Per germline, CDR1 SGHRS and CDR2 YFSETQ. For the CDR3, the DNA is TGCGCCAGCAGCTTGGTAGGGAGCGGCGGCAATGAGCAGTTCTTC. Amino acid sequence: CASSLVGSGGNEQFF.

The sample holds many counts of this clonotype. This sequence joins TRBV7-2 and TRBJ2-5; a weak D match, TRBD2 (5 bases). Germline V lookup: CDR1 SGHTA, CDR2 FQGNSA. The germline V and J ends were trimmed by 2 bases and 4 bases, with 11 bases remaining between them. The CDR3 length is 14 residues. CDR3 nucleotides: TGTGCCAGCAGCTTATCCAGAAGCGGAGAGACCCAGTACTTC. Amino acid sequence: CASSLSRSGETQYF. Using reference TRBV7-2 and TRBJ2-5 for the parts outside the CDR3, the full variable domain is GAGVSQSPSNKVTEKGKDVELRCDPISGHTALYWYRQSLGQGLEFLIYFQGNSAPDKSGLPSDRFSAERTGGSVSTLTIQRTQQEDSAVYLCASSLSRSGETQYFGPGTRLLVL.

V is TRBV20-1 and J is TRBJ2-1; D is perhaps TRBD1 (6 bases). Trimming took off 3 bases at V and 0 bases at J, with 18 bases between the two ends. Germline V gene sequence: CDR1 DFQATT, CDR2 SNEGSKA (reference sequence). The CDR3 has 17 amino acids. The CDR3: CSARILGAIDSYNEQFF. CDR3 sequence (DNA): TGCAGTGCTAGGATTCTGGGGGCTATTGACTCCTACAATGAGCAGTTCTTC.

The V gene is TRBV12-3 or TRBV12-4, the J gene TRBJ2-7, with D possibly being TRBD1 (7 bases). TRBJ2-4 matches the DNA end more closely, so the J call is doubtful. The length of the CDR3 is 17 residues. In DNA, the CDR3 is TGTGCCAGCAGTCGGACAGGTGGAGGGAGTCCCAAAAACATTCAGTACTTC. Residues: CASSRTGGGSPKNIQYF.

The chain is built from TRBV7-3 and TRBJ2-2; no definite D call. V shed 6 bases and J shed 0 bases, with 8 bases lying between them. This CDR3 comprises 14 residues. Germline CDR1 reads SGHTA; CDR2 reads FQGTGA. CDR3 amino acids: CASRLNANTGELFF. The DNA for the CDR3 is TGTGCCAGCAGGCTAAACGCGAACACCGGGGAGCTGTTTTTT. Looking up the rest from reference TRBV7-3 and TRBJ2-2 gives the full variable domain: GAGVSQTPSNKVTEKGKYVELRCDPISGHTALYWYRQSLGQGPEFLIYFQGTGAADDSGLPNDRFFAVRPEGSVSTLKIQRTERGDSAVYLCASRLNANTGELFFGEGSRLTVL.

A few counts support this clonotype. J is TRBJ2-7 and V is TRBV29-1, with D perhaps matching TRBD1 (6 bases). V was shortened by 4 bases and J by 0 bases, with 16 bases between the two germline ends. There are 15 residues in the CDR3. CDR1 and CDR2 (germline): SQVTM, ANQGSEA. CDR3 loop: CSVGQGDRSSYEQYF. CDR3 sequence (DNA): TGCAGCGTTGGTCAGGGCGACAGGAGCTCCTACGAGCAGTACTTC.

This chain uses TRBV5-6 with TRBJ2-1; D is unclear. The V end was cut by 1 base, the J end by 3 bases, with 11 bases between. The CDR3 spans 15 residues. Germline V lookup: CDR1 SGHDT, CDR2 YYEEEE. The CDR3 sequence is CASSLRPSIYNEQFF. CDR3 bases: TGTGCCAGCAGCTTGAGGCCGTCTATCTACAATGAGCAGTTCTTC.

The genes are TRBV5-1 and TRBJ1-4; D unclear. V lost 2 bases to trimming and J lost 6 bases, with 8 bases between them. Germline V gene data show CDR1 as SGHRS and CDR2 as YFSETQ. This CDR3 has 13 amino acids. CDR3 loop: CASSFGTYEKLFF. DNA of the CDR3: TGCGCCAGCAGCTTTGGCACGTATGAAAAACTGTTTTTT.

The chain recombines TRBV5-1 with TRBJ2-1; D call uncertain. Germline-derived CDR1 and CDR2 are SGHRS and YFSETQ. The V and J ends lost 3 bases and 0 bases respectively, with 13 bases between them. The CDR3 has 16 residues. CDR3 loop: CASSSTIGSSYNEQFF. The CDR3 region has the DNA TGCGCCAGCAGCTCAACCATAGGTAGCTCCTACAATGAGCAGTTCTTC.